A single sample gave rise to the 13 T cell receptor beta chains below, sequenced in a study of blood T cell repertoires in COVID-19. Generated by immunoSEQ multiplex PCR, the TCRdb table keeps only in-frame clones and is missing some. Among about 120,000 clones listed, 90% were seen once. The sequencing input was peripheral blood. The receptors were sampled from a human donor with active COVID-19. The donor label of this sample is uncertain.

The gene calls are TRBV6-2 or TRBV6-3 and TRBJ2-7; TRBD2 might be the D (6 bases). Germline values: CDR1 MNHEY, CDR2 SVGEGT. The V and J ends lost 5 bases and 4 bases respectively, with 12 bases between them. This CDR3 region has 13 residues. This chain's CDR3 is CASSEDYRYEQYF. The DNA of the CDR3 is TGTGCCAGCAGTGAGGACTATAGGTACGAGCAGTACTTC.

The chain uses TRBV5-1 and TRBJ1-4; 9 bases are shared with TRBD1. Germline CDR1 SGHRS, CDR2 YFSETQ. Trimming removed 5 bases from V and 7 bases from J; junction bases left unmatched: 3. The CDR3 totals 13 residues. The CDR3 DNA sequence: TGCGCCAGCAGTAGGGGACAGGGTGAAAAACTGTTTTTT. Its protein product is CASSRGQGEKLFF.

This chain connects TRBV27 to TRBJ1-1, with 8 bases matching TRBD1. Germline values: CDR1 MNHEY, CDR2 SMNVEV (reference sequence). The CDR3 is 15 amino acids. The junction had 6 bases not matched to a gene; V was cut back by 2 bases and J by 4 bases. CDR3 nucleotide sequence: TGTGCCAGCAGTTTACTTCCAGGGGGCGGCACTGAAGCTTTCTTT. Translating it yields CASSLLPGGGTEAFF.

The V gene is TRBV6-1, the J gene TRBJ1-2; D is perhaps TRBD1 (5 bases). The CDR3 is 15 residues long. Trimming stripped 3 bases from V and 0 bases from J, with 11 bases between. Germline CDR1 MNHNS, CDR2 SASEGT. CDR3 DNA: TGTGCCAGCAGTGATCGGACACCCGCTAACTATGGCTACACCTTC. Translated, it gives CASSDRTPANYGYTF.

For the CDR3, the DNA is TGTGCCAGCAGCTTGCCAGGGGCGGCAGATACGCAGTATTTT. This gives the protein CASSLPGAADTQYF. The V and J genes are TRBV5-6 and TRBJ2-3; D possibly corresponds to TRBD1 (6 bases). The CDR3 length is 14 residues. The V gene's germline CDR1 is SGHDT and CDR2 YYEEEE. V gave up 1 base and J gave up 4 bases, with 10 bases separating them. The full variable domain, with the rest looked up from reference TRBV5-6 and TRBJ2-3, is DAGVTQSPTHLIKTRGQQVTLRCSPKSGHDTVSWYQQALGQGPQFIFQYYEEEERQRGNFPDRFSGHQFPNYSSELNVNALLLGDSALYLCASSLPGAADTQYFGPGTRLTVL.

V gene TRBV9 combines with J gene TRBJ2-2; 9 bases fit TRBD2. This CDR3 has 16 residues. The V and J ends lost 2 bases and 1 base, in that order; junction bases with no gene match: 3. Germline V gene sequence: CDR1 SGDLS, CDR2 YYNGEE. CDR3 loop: CASSVIAGENTGELFF. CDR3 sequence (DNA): TGTGCCAGCAGCGTTATAGCGGGGGAGAACACCGGGGAGCTGTTTTTT.

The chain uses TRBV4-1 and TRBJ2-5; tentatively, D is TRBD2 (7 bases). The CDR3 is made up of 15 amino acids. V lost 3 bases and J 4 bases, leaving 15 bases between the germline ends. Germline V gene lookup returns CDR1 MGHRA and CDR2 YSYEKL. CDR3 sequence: CASSQTGGGGETQYF. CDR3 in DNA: TGCGCCAGCAGCCAGACCGGAGGGGGGGGAGAGACCCAGTACTTC.

The CDR3 reads CASSKEGAWDSRGLNTGELFF. For the CDR3, the DNA is TGTGCCAGCAGCAAAGAGGGGGCCTGGGACAGCCGCGGATTGAACACCGGGGAGCTGTTTTTT. The chain has TRBV21-1 and TRBJ2-2; whether TRBD1, the table's D call, matches the DNA was not checked. TRBV21-1 is a pseudogene. The CDR3 length is 21 residues.

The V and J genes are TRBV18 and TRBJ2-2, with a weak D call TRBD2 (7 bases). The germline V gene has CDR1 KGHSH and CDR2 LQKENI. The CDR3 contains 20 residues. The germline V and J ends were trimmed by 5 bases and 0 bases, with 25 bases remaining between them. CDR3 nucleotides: TGTGCCAGCTCATCACGAAGTTGGAGCCCGGGGGGCCCGAACACCGGGGAGCTGTTTTTT. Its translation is CASSSRSWSPGGPNTGELFF.

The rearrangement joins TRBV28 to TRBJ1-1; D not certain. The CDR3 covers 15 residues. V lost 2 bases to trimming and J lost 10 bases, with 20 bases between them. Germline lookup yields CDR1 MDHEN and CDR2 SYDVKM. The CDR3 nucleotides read TGTGCCAGCAGTTTACTTCTCCCCACGGGTATTAGAGCTTTCTTT. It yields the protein CASSLLLPTGIRAFF.

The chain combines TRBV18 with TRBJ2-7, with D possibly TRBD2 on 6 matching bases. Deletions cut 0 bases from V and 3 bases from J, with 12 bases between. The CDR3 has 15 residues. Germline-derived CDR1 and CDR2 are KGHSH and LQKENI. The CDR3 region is CASSPPSETSYEQYF. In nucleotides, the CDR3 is TGTGCCAGCTCACCACCATCGGAGACTAGCTACGAGCAGTACTTC.

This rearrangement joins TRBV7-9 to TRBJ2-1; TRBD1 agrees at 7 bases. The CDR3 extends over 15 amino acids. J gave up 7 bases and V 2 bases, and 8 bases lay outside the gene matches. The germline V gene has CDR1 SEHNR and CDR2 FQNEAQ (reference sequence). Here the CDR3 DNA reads TGTGCCAGCAGCTTAAGACAGGGCACGACGAATGAGCAGTTCTTC. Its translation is CASSLRQGTTNEQFF.

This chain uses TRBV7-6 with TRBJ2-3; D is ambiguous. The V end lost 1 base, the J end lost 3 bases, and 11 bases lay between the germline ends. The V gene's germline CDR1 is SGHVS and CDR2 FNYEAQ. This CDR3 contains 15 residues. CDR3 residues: CASSLDRGRTDTQYF. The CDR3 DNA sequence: TGTGCCAGCAGCTTAGATCGCGGCCGAACAGATACGCAGTATTTT.